Below are 11 T cell receptor beta chains sequenced from a single sample in a study of vaccination and CD4 T cells after COVID-19. An Oncomine TCR Beta short-read assay was used to sequence the DNA from cultured CD4+ T cells. MiXCR, run by TCRdb on the PCR reads, gives a single entry per CDR3 protein. This repertoire shows some 14,000 distinct CDR3 sequences, roughly 74% found once; its top ten account for around a sixth. No antigen has been identified for these receptors. Documented treatment: approximately 11-day PBMC culture with coronavirus spike peptide pools or control peptides (ViraFEST assay). The sequenced sample was CD4+ T cells from blood, cultured in vitro. Receptors originate from a human donor who had recovered from COVID-19.

This chain links TRBV24-1 with TRBJ2-5; 9 bases fit TRBD2. Germline-derived CDR1 and CDR2 are KGHDR and SFDVKD. The CDR3 loop spans 12 amino acids. Trimming took 5 bases from V and 12 from J; bases not matched to a gene: 6. CDR3 bases: TGTGCCACCAGTGCCGGTAGCGGGAGAGAGTACTTC. Translated, it gives CATSAGSGREYF.

The genes are TRBV20-1 and TRBJ1-2; D is possibly TRBD1 (5 bases). Germline CDR1 reads DFQATT; CDR2 reads SNEGSKA (reference sequence). This CDR3 region has 13 residues. V lost 0 bases to trimming and J lost 8 bases, with 13 bases between them. CDR3 nucleotides: TGCAGTGCTAGAGAACAGGCCCGAGAGGGCTACACCTTC. Amino acids: CSAREQAREGYTF.

The chain has TRBV27 and TRBJ2-4; TRBD2 aligns across 8 bases. Unmatched junction bases numbered 9, after V lost 2 bases and J lost 9 bases. This CDR3 comprises 15 residues. From germline, CDR1 is MNHEY and CDR2 SMNVEV (reference sequence). The CDR3 sequence is CASSLAGGGWGIQYF. Here the CDR3 DNA reads TGTGCCAGCAGTTTAGCGGGAGGAGGTTGGGGCATTCAGTACTTC.

The chain carries TRBV29-1 and TRBJ1-2; no definite D call. Germline V lookup: CDR1 SQVTM, CDR2 ANQGSEA. The CDR3 covers 14 residues. The V end lost 0 bases, the J end lost 6 bases, and 14 bases lay between the germline ends. The CDR3 coding sequence is TGCAGCGTTGAAGATTTCCCCCTCTTGGATGGCTACACCTTC. This codes for CSVEDFPLLDGYTF. The full variable domain, with the rest looked up from reference TRBV29-1 and TRBJ1-2, is SAVISQKPSRDICQRGTSLTIQCQVDSQVTMMFWYRQQPGQSLTLIATANQGSEATYESGFVIDKFPISRPNLTFSTLTVSNMSPEDSSIYLCSVEDFPLLDGYTFGSGTRLTVV.

The chain carries TRBV6-2 or TRBV6-3 and TRBJ2-1; D is ambiguous. The germline V gene encodes CDR1 MNHEY and CDR2 SVGEGT. The CDR3 runs 11 residues. V lost 5 bases to trimming and J lost 8 bases, with 7 bases between them. The chain's CDR3 is CASSRVDEQFF. CDR3 coding DNA: TGTGCCAGCAGTCGGGTCGATGAGCAGTTCTTC.

The genes are TRBV7-2 and TRBJ1-1, with 11 bases that match TRBD1. The junction had 10 bases not matched to a gene; V was cut back by 5 bases and J by 8 bases. Germline V lookup: CDR1 SGHTA, CDR2 FQGNSA. The CDR3 spans 15 residues. This CDR3 is CASSRRGQGEGEAFF. The CDR3, as DNA: TGTGCCAGCAGCCGCCGGGGACAGGGGGAAGGGGAAGCTTTCTTT.

The V call is TRBV20-1, the J call TRBJ1-3; tentatively, D is TRBD1 (5 bases). The CDR3 length is 14 residues. V was trimmed by 5 bases and J by 0 bases, leaving 11 bases between them. CDR1 is DFQATT and CDR2 is SNEGSKA in the germline V gene (reference sequence). CDR3: CSARQLSSGNTIYF. DNA of the CDR3: TGCAGTGCTCGACAGTTGAGCTCTGGAAACACCATATATTTT.

DNA of the CDR3: TGCAGTGCGAGGGACACCAATAATTCACCCCTCCACTTT. The encoded protein is CSARDTNNSPLHF. This rearrangement joins TRBV20-1 to TRBJ1-6; possible D gene TRBD1, 6 bases. V was pared by 6 bases and J by 5 bases, with 11 bases between. The V gene's germline CDR1 is DFQATT and CDR2 SNEGSKA (reference sequence). The CDR3 loop spans 13 amino acids.

This clonotype was seen only a few times. The J gene is TRBJ1-1, the V gene TRBV6-1; D is perhaps TRBD1 (5 bases). The germline V gene encodes CDR1 MNHNS and CDR2 SASEGT. V was pared by 5 bases and J by 1 base, with 8 bases between. The CDR3 is made up of 13 amino acids. The chain's CDR3 is CASSRRENTEAFF. The DNA of the CDR3 is TGTGCCAGCAGTCGCAGGGAGAACACTGAAGCTTTCTTT.

This clonotype has a handful of counts. V gene TRBV7-2 combines with J gene TRBJ2-5; 10 nucleotides agree with TRBD2. V was clipped by 5 bases and J by 5 bases; unmatched bases: 14. The CDR3 is 17 residues long. Germline loops: CDR1 SGHTA, CDR2 FQGNSA. In nucleotides, the CDR3 is TGTGCCAGCAGCGGGTTGGAGACTAGCGGGTTTGGGGAGACCCAGTACTTC. Residues: CASSGLETSGFGETQYF.

The chain combines TRBV20-1 with TRBJ2-7, with D perhaps given as TRBD1 or TRBD2 (6 bases each). This CDR3 spans 12 amino acids. Trimming took off 3 bases at V and 7 bases at J, with 13 bases between the two ends. Germline CDR1 and CDR2: DFQATT and SNEGSKA (reference sequence). The CDR3 spells CSARGGPEEQYF. CDR3 in DNA: TGCAGTGCTAGGGGGGGCCCGGAGGAGCAGTACTTC.